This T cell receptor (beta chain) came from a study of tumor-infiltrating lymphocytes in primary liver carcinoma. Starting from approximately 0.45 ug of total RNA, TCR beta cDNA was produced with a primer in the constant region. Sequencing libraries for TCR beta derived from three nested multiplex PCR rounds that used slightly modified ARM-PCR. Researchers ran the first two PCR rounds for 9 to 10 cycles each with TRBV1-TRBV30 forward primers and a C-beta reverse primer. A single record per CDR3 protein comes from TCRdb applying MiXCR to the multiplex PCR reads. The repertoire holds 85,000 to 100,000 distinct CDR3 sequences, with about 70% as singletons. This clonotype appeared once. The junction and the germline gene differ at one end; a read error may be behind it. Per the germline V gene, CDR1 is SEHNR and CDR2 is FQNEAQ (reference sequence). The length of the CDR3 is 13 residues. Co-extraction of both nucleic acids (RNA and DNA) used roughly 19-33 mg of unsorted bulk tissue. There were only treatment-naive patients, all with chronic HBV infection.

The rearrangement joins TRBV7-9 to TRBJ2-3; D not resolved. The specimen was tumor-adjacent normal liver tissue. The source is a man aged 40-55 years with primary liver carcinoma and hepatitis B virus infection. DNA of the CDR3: TGTGTCAGCAGCTTTGGGGTCAAAGATACGCAGTATTTT. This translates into CVSSFGVKDTQYF.